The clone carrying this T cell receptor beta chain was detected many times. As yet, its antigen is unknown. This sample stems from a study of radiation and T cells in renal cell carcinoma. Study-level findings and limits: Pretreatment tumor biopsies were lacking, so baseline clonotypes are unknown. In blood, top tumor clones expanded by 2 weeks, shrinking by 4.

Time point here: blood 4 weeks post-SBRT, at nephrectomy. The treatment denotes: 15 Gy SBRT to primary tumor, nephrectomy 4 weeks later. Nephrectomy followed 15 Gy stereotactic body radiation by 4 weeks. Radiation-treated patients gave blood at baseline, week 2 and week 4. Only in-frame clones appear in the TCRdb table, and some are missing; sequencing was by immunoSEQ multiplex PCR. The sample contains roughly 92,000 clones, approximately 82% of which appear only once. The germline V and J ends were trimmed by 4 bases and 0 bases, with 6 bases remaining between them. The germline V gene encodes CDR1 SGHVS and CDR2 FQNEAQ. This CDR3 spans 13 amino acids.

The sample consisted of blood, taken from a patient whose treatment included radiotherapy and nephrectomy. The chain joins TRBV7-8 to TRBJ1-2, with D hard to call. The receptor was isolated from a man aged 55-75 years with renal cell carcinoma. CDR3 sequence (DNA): TGTGCCAGCAGCTCGCGTGCTAACTATGGCTACACCTTC. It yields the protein CASSSRANYGYTF. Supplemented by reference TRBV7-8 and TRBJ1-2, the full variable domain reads GAGVSQSPRYKVAKRGQDVALRCDPISGHVSLFWYQQALGQGPEFLTYFQNEAQLDKSGLPSDRFFAERPEGSVSTLKIQRTQQEDSAVYLCASSSRANYGYTFGSGTRLTVV.